What follows describes a single TCR beta chain. This record comes from a study of CD8+ T cells in alopecia areata. Overall study: Treated patients received oral tofacitinib, 5 to 10 mg twice daily. Tofacitinib treatment spanned 6 to 18 months, with 6 months off drug afterward.

Germline CDR1 reads WSHSY; CDR2 reads SAAADI. The CDR3 is 16 amino acids. V lost 2 bases and J 1 base, leaving 14 bases between the germline ends. Sequencing relied on a cDNA template that was reverse transcribed from extracted RNA. Here immunoSEQ multiplex PCR was the method, and the copy in TCRdb shows in-frame clones only, minus some. There are roughly 70,000 clones in the sample; 25% to 30% occur only once, and under 15% lies in the top ten. Treatment given: oral pan-JAK inhibitor, 5-10 mg twice daily. Peripheral blood, together with lesional scalp punch biopsies, was collected from alopecia areata patients.

This rearrangement joins TRBV10-2 to TRBJ1-1, with D maybe TRBD1 (5 bases). This specimen consisted of CD8+ T cells sorted from blood, obtained at week 4, from a patient treated with tofacitinib. The clonotype comes from a human donor with alopecia areata. For the CDR3, the DNA is TGCGCCAGCAGTGAGCCGGGGTTTGGGGGGAACACTGAAGCTTTCTTT. Amino acids: CASSEPGFGGNTEAFF.